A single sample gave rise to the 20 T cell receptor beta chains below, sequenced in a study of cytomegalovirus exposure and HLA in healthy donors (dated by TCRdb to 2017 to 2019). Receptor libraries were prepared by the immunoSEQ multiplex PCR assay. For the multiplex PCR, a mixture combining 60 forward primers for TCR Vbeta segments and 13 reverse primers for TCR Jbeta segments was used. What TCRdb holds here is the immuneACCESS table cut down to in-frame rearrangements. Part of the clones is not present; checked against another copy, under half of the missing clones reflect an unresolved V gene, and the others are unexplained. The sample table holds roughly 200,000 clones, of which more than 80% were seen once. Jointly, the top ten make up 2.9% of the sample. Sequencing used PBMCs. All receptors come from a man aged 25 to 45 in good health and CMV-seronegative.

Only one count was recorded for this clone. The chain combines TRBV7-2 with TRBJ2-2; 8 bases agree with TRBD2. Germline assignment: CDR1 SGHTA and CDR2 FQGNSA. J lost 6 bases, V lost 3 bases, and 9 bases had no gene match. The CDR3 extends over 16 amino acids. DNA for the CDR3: TGTGCCAGCAGCTTGCAGCGGGGGCCGGGGGCCGGGGAGCTGTTTTTT. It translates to CASSLQRGPGAGELFF.

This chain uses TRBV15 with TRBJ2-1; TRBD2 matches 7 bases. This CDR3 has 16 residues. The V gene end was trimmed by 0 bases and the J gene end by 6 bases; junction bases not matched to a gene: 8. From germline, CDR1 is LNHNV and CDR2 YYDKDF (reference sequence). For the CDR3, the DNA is TGTGCCACCAGCAGAGATGGGCAAGGGAGGGTCAATGAGCAGTTCTTC. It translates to CATSRDGQGRVNEQFF.

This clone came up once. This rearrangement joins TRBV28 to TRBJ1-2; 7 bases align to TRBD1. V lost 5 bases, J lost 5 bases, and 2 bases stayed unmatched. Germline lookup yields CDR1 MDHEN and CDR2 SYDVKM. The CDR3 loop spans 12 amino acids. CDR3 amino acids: CASSPQGYGYTF. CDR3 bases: TGTGCCAGCAGTCCACAGGGGTATGGCTACACCTTC.

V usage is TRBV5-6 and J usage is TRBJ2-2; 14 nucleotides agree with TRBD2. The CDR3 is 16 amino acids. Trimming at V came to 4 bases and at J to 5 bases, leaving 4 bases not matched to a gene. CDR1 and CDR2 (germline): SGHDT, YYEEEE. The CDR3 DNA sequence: TGTGCCAGCAGCCTGGGACTAGCGGGGGAAACCGGGGAGCTGTTTTTT. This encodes CASSLGLAGETGELFF.

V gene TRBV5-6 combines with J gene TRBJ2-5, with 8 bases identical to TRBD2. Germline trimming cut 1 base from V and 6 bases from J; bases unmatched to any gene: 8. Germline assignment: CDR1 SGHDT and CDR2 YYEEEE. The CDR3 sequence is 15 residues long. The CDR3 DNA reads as TGTGCCAGCAGCTTGCGGGGGGGCCTAAGAAAGACCCAGTACTTC. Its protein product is CASSLRGGLRKTQYF.

CDR3: CASSHRQGGLGTIYF. CDR3 sequence (DNA): TGTGCCAGCAGCCACCGACAGGGGGGCCTCGGCACCATATATTTT. The V gene is TRBV27, the J gene TRBJ1-3, with 9 bases matching TRBD1. The V gene end was trimmed by 6 bases and the J gene end by 9 bases; junction bases not matched to a gene: 12. The germline CDR1 and CDR2 sequences are MNHEY and SMNVEV (reference sequence). The CDR3 has 15 residues.

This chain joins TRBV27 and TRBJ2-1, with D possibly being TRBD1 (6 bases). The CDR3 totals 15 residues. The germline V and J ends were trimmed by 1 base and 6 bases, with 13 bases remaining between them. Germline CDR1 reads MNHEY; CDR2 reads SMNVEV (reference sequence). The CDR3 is CASSLWQGPGNEQFF. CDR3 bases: TGTGCCAGCAGTTTATGGCAGGGGCCAGGCAATGAGCAGTTCTTC.

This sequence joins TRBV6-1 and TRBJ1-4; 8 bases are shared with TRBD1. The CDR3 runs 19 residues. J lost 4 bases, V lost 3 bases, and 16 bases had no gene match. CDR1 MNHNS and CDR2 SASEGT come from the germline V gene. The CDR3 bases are TGTGCCAGCAGTGACCATACCTGGCTACAGGGGGGGGGTAATGAAAAACTGTTTTTT. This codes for CASSDHTWLQGGGNEKLFF.

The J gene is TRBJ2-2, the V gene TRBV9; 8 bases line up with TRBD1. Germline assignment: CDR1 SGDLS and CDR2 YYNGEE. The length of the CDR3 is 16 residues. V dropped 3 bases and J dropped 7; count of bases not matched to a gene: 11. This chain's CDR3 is CASSAFPDRVSGELFF. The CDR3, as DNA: TGTGCCAGCAGCGCTTTTCCGGACAGGGTCAGCGGGGAGCTGTTTTTT. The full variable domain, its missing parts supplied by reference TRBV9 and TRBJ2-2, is DSGVTQTPKHLITATGQRVTLRCSPRSGDLSVYWYQQSLDQGLQFLIQYYNGEERAKGNILERFSAQQFPDLHSELNLSSLELGDSALYFCASSAFPDRVSGELFFGEGSRLTVL.

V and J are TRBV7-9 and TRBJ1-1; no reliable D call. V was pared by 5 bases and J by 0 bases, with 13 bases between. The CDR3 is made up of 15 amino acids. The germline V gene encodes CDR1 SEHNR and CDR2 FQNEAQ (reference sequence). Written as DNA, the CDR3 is TGTGCCAGCAGCACCCACCTCGGTATGAACACTGAAGCTTTCTTT. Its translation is CASSTHLGMNTEAFF.

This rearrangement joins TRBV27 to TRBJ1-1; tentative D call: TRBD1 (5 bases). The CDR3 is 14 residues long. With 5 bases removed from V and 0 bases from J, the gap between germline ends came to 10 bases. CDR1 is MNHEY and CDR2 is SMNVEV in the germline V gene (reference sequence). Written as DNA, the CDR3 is TGTGCCAGCAGTATAGGGGCCATGAACACTGAAGCTTTCTTT. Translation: CASSIGAMNTEAFF.

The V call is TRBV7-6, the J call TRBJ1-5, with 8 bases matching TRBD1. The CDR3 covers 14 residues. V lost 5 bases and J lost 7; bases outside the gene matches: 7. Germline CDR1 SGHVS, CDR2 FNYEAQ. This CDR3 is CASSLRGPGQPQHF. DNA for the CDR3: TGTGCCAGCAGCCTCAGGGGGCCCGGACAGCCCCAGCATTTT.

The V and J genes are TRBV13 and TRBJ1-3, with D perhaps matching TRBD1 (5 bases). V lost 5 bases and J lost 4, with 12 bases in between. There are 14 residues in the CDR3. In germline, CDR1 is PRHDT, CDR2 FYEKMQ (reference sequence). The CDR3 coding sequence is TGTGCCAGCAGCCCCCCCAGGGAAGGAAACACCATATATTTT. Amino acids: CASSPPREGNTIYF.

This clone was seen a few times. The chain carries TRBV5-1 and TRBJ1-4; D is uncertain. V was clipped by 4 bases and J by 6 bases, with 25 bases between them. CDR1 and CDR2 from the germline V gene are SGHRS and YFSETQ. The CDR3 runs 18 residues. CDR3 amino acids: CASSTGLMQPERDEKLFF. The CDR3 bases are TGCGCCAGCAGCACTGGACTCATGCAACCCGAAAGGGATGAAAAACTGTTTTTT.

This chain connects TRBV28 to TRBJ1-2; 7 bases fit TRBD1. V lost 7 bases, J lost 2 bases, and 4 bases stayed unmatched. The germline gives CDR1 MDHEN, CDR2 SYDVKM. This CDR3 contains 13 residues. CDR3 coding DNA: TGTGCCAGCACTGCAGGGGGGAACTATGGCTACACCTTC. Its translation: CASTAGGNYGYTF.

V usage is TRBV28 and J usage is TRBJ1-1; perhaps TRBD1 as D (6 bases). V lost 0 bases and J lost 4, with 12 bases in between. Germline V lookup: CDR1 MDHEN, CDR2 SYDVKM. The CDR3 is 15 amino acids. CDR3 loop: CASSLWAGGPTEAFF. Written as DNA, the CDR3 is TGTGCCAGCAGTTTATGGGCGGGGGGCCCCACTGAAGCTTTCTTT.

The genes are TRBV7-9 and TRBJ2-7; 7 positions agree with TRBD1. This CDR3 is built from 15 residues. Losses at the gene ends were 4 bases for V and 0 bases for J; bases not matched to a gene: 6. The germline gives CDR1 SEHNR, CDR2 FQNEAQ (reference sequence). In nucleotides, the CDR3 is TGTGCCAGCAGCTCCCGACAGGGTAGCTCCTACGAGCAGTACTTC. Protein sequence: CASSSRQGSSYEQYF.

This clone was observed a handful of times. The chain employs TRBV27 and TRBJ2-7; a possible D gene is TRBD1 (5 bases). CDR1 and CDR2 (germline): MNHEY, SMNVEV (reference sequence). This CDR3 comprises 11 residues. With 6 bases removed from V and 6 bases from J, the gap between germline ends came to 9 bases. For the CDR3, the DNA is TGTGCCAGCAGAAGGGGTGGCGAGCAGTACTTC. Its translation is CASRRGGEQYF.

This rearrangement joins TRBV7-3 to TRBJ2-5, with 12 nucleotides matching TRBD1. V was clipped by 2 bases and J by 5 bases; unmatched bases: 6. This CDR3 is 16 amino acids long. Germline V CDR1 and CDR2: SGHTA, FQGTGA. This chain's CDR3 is CASSLQGTGGGETQYF. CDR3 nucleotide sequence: TGTGCCAGCAGCTTACAGGGGACAGGGGGCGGGGAGACCCAGTACTTC.

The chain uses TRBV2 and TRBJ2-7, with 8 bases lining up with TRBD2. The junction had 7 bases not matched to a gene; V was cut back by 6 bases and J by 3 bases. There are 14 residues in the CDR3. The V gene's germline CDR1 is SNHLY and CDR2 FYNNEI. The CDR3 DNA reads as TGTGCCAGCAGAAGCGGGGGAGCCATCTACGAGCAGTACTTC. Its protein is CASRSGGAIYEQYF. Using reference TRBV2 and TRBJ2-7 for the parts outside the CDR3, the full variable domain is EPEVTQTPSHQVTQMGQEVILRCVPISNHLYFYWYRQILGQKVEFLVSFYNNEISEKSEIFDDQFSVERPDGSNFTLKIRSTKLEDSAMYFCASRSGGAIYEQYFGPGTRLTVT.